The next 2 T cell receptor beta chains were all read from a single sample in a study of blood T cell repertoires in COVID-19. The method was immunoSEQ multiplex PCR; TCRdb's version includes in-frame clones alone and lacks a portion of them. Among about 400,000 clones listed, roughly 88% were seen once. Sample: peripheral blood. Receptors originate from a woman aged 25 to 39 with active or convalescent COVID-19.

This clone was observed a few times. The rearrangement joins TRBV5-1 to TRBJ2-1, with 10 bases fitting TRBD2. The CDR3 is made up of 17 amino acids. In germline, CDR1 is SGHRS, CDR2 YFSETQ. The V segment lost 1 base and the J segment 0 bases; nucleotides outside the gene matches: 4. CDR3 in DNA: TGCGCCAGCAGCTTGACTAGCGGGGCCCTCTCCTACAATGAGCAGTTCTTC. It yields the protein CASSLTSGALSYNEQFF.

The rearrangement uses TRBV4-2 and TRBJ1-2, with D perhaps TRBD1 (6 bases). Germline assignment: CDR1 LGHNA and CDR2 YNFKEQ. V shed 0 bases and J shed 7 bases, with 15 bases lying between them. This CDR3 has 15 amino acids. CDR3 protein: CASSQDLRDTLGYTF. The CDR3 DNA follows: TGTGCCAGCAGCCAAGATCTGAGGGACACTCTTGGCTACACCTTC.